The clone carrying this TCR beta chain was observed a handful of times. Assay: immunoSEQ multiplex PCR; the TCRdb copy retains only in-frame clones and omits some. The sample comprises approximately 76,000 clones, 88% of which are singletons, and over 35% rests with the top ten. The sample originates from a study of blood T cell repertoires in COVID-19. V lost 5 bases, J lost 3 bases, and 10 bases stayed unmatched. Germline V gene data show CDR1 as SGHVS and CDR2 as FNYEAQ. The length of the CDR3 is 18 residues. The sequence was obtained from a human donor in a cohort sampled during active COVID-19. Sequenced: peripheral blood. The chain combines TRBV7-6 with TRBJ2-6; the match to TRBD2 covers 10 bases. Here the CDR3 reads CASSPLERGGFGANVLTF. The DNA for the CDR3 is TGTGCCAGCAGCCCCTTGGAGCGGGGGGGCTTTGGGGCCAACGTCCTGACTTTC.